Listed below are T cell receptor beta chains from one sample, sequenced in a study of shared clonotypes between healthy human individuals. The table came from immunoSEQ multiplex PCR; TCRdb's copy has only in-frame clones and leaves some out. The sample has roughly 500,000 clones; approximately 84% are singletons. The source material was PBMCs. The receptors were gathered from a middle-aged woman in good health. Some clones in this sample may be carry-over from other donors' samples. Each CDR3 is given with its conserved first and last residue. Fields, in order: clone size, V gene, CDR3 length, CDR3 protein. Clone size is given for some rows only: seen once, a few or many times, or a class if the clone is expanded.

size: few; V: TRBV13; length: 16; CDR3: CASSLQGLAGVYEQYF
size: many; V: TRBV7-8; length: 16; CDR3: CASSPTAGIRRDEQFF
size: .; V: TRBV7-6; length: 15; CDR3: CASSLDHDRGGEQFF
size: .; V: TRBV11-2; length: 14; CDR3: CASSRPATGPEQYF
size: .; V: TRBV30; length: 13; CDR3: CAWSYSFNEKLFF
size: .; V: TRBV27; length: 14; CDR3: CASSSGTGGYEQYF
size: .; V: TRBV28; length: 14; CDR3: CASTGQEATYGYTF
size: .; V: TRBV7-3; length: 15; CDR3: CASSPGGQGFDGYTF
size: many; V: TRBV7-9; length: 15; CDR3: CASSLGGGSFGEQYF
size: .; V: TRBV18; length: 16; CDR3: CASSPRTEGTLYGYTF
size: .; V: TRBV7-9; length: 14; CDR3: CASSLRGSDNEQFF
size: .; V: TRBV7-6; length: 16; CDR3: CASSRLAGGLTDTQYF
size: .; V: TRBV7-2; length: 15; CDR3: CASSSGGWEGVTQYF
size: .; V: TRBV9; length: 14; CDR3: CASSSRTGGFGYTF
size: .; V: TRBV9; length: 15; CDR3: CASSRTRSSIYEQYF
size: .; V: TRBV5-1; length: 16; CDR3: CASSLDRPGAKNIQYF
size: .; V: TRBV9; length: 14; CDR3: CASSVVKSTDTQYF
size: .; V: TRBV7-2; length: 14; CDR3: CASSLAAGDQPQHF
size: .; V: TRBV30; length: 15; CDR3: CAWKFFTRVATEAFF
size: .; V: TRBV5-1; length: 15; CDR3: CASSLEGPSDTEAFF
size: .; V: TRBV2; length: 13; CDR3: CASVLDRSYEQYF
size: .; V: TRBV25-1; length: 18; CDR3: CASRQMQNWTSRANVLTF
size: .; V: TRBV6-5; length: 15; CDR3: CASRTYAGAGETQYF
size: .; V: TRBV19; length: 17; CDR3: CASSPYSGQVLNTEAFF
size: .; V: TRBV2; length: 13; CDR3: CASAGGGTDTQYF
size: .; V: TRBV5-4; length: 14; CDR3: CATPGLANTGELFF
size: .; V: TRBV10-2; length: 16; CDR3: CASSELRGGAGIGYTF
size: .; V: TRBV5-4; length: 14; CDR3: CASTPEALTGELFF
size: .; V: TRBV5-1; length: 14; CDR3: CASRGTSGNNEQFF
size: .; V: TRBV30; length: 13; CDR3: CAWDVGRNQPQHF
size: .; V: TRBV7-9; length: 15; CDR3: CASNLGGLKSYEQYF
size: .; V: TRBV7-9; length: 13; CDR3: CASSLVTGGEQFF
size: once; V: TRBV7-8; length: 15; CDR3: CASSPRGGTAYEQYF
size: .; V: TRBV28; length: 16; CDR3: CASSTPRTSGHNEQFF
size: .; V: TRBV5-1; length: 15; CDR3: CASSSAGSPHYEQYF
size: .; V: TRBV7-9; length: 11; CDR3: CASSLNEKLFF
size: .; V: TRBV9; length: 14; CDR3: CASSVDLRAAGYTF
size: .; V: TRBV6-5; length: 15; CDR3: CASSYSIADPGELFF
size: .; V: TRBV15; length: 14; CDR3: CATSSGTGHEKLFF
size: .; V: TRBV6-1; length: 13; CDR3: CASSDRGAYEQYF
size: .; V: TRBV20-1; length: 11; CDR3: CSARMSETQYF
size: .; V: TRBV28; length: 14; CDR3: CASSLLAGDGTQYF
size: .; V: TRBV30; length: 12; CDR3: CAWTRGAYGYTF
size: few; V: TRBV30; length: 17; CDR3: CAWSRGQGAATNEKLFF
size: .; V: TRBV6-6; length: 14; CDR3: CASSYSNQGGIQYF
size: .; V: TRBV30; length: 14; CDR3: CAWSMGTGGNTIYF
size: .; V: TRBV7-2; length: 13; CDR3: CASSLPGQETQYF
size: .; V: TRBV9; length: 17; CDR3: CASSAGTGGSGNEKLFF
size: .; V: TRBV5-1; length: 15; CDR3: CASSPEGQGYEKLFF
size: .; V: TRBV28; length: 13; CDR3: CASSLPSSGWGHF
size: .; V: TRBV5-5; length: 14; CDR3: CASSLLVNTGELFF